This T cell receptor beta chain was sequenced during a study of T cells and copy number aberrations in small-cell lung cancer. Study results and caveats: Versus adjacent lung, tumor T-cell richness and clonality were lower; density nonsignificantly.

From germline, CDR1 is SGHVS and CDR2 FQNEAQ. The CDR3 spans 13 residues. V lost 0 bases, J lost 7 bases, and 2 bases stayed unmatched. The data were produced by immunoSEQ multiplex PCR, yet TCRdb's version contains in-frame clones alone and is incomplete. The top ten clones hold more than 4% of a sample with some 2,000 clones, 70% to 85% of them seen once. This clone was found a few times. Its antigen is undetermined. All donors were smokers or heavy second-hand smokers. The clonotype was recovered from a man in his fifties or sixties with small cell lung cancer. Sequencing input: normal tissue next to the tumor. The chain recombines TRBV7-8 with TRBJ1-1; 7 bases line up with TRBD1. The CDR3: CASSLAGQVEAFF. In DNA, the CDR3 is TGTGCCAGCAGCTTAGCAGGACAGGTTGAAGCTTTCTTT.